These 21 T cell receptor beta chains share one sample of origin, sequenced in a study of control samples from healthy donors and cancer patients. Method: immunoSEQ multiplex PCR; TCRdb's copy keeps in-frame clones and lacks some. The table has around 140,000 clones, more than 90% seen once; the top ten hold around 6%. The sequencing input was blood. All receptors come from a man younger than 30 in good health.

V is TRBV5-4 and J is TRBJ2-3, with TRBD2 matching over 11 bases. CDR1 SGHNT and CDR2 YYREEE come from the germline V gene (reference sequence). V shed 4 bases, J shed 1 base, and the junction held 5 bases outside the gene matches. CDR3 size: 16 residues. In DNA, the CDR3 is TGTGCCAGCAGCGTCGGGACTAGCGGACGCACAGATACGCAGTATTTT. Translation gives CASSVGTSGRTDTQYF. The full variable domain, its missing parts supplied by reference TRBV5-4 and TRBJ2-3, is ETGVTQSPTHLIKTRGQQVTLRCSSQSGHNTVSWYQQALGQGPQFIFQYYREEENGRGNFPPRFSGLQFPNYSSELNVNALELDDSALYLCASSVGTSGRTDTQYFGPGTRLTVL.

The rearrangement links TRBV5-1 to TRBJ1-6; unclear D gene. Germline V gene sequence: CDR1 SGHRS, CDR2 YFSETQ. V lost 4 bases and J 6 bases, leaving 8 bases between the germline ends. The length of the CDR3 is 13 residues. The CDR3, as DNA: TGCGCCAGCAGCGCGGATATTAATTCACCCCTCCACTTT. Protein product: CASSADINSPLHF.

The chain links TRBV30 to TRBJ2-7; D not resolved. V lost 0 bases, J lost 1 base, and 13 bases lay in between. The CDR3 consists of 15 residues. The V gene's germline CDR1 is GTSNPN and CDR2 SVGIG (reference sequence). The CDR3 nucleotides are TGTGCCTGGAGTGTATCTGGGAAGCCTTCCTACGAGCAGTACTTC. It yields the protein CAWSVSGKPSYEQYF.

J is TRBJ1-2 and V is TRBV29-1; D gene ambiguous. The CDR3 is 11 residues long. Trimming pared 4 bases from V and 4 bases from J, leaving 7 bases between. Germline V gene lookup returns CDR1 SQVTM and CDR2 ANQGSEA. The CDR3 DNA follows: TGCAGCGTTGTCGGGATCTATGGCTACACCTTC. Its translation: CSVVGIYGYTF.

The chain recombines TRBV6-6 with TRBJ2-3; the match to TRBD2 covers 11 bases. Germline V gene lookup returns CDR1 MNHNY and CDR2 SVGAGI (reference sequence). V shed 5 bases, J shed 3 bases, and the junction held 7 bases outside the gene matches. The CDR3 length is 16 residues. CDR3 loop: CASSPLAGGPTDTQYF. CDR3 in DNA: TGTGCCAGCAGTCCTTTAGCGGGGGGGCCGACAGATACGCAGTATTTT.

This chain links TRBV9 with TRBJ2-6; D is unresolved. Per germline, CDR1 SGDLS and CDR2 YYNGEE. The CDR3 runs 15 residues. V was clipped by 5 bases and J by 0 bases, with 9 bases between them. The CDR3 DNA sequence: TGTGCCAGCAGTTACAGAGTCTCTGGGGCCAACGTCCTGACTTTC. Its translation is CASSYRVSGANVLTF.

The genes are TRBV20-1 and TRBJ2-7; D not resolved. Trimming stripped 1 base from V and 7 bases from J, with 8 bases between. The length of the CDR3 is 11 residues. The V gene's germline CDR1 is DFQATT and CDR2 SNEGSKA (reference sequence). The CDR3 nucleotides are TGCAGTGCTAGAGCGGATCGAGAGCAGTACTTC. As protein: CSARADREQYF.

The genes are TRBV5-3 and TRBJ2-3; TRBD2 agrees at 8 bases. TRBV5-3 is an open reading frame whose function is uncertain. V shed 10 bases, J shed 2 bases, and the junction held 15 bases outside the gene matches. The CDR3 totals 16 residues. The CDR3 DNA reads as TGTGCCTTCCAGGGCGGGGGGAGCAAGATCACAGATACGCAGTATTTT. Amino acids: CAFQGGGSKITDTQYF.

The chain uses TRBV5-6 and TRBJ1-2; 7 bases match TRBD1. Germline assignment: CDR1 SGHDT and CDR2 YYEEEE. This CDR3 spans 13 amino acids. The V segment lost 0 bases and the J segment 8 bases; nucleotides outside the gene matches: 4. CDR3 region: CASSLARGGGYTF. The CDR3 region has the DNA TGTGCCAGCAGCTTGGCCAGGGGGGGAGGCTACACCTTC.

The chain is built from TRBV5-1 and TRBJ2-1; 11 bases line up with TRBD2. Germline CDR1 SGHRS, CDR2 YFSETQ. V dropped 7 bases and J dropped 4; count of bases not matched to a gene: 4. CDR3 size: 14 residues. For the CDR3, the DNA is TGCGCCAGCTCGACTAGCGGGGCGTACAATGAGCAGTTCTTC. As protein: CASSTSGAYNEQFF.

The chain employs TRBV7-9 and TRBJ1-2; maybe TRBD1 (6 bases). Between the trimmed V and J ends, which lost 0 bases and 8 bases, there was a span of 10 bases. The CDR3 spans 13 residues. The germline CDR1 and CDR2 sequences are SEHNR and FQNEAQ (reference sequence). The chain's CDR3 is CASSLAGGKGYTF. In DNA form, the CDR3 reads TGTGCCAGCAGCTTAGCAGGGGGAAAGGGCTACACCTTC.

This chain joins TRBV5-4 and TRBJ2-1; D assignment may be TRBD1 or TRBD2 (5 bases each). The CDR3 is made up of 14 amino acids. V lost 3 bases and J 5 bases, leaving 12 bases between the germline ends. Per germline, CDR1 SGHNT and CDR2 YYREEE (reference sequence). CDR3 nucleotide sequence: TGTGCCAGCAGCTCGGGACCGCTGGACAATGAGCAGTTCTTC. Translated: CASSSGPLDNEQFF. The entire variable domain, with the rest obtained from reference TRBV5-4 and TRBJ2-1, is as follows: ETGVTQSPTHLIKTRGQQVTLRCSSQSGHNTVSWYQQALGQGPQFIFQYYREEENGRGNFPPRFSGLQFPNYSSELNVNALELDDSALYLCASSSGPLDNEQFFGPGTRLTVL.

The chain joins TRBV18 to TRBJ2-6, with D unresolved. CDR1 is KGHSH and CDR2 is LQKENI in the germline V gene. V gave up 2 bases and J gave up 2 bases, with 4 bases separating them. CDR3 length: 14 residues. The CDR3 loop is CASSPGTGANVLTF. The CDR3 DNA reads TGTGCCAGCTCACCAGGAACTGGGGCCAACGTCCTGACTTTC.

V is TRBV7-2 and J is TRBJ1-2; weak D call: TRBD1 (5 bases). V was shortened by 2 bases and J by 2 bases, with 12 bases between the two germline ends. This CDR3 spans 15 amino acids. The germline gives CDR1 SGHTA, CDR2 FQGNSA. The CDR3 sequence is CASSLRAGSNYGYTF. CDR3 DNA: TGTGCCAGCAGCTTACGCGCAGGGTCCAACTATGGCTACACCTTC.

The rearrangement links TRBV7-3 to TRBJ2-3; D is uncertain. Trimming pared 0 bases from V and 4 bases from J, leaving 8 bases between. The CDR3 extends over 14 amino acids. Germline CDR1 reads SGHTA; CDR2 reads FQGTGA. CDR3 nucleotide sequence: TGTGCCAGCAGCTTAACGTCCCCTCCAGATACGCAGTATTTT. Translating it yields CASSLTSPPDTQYF.

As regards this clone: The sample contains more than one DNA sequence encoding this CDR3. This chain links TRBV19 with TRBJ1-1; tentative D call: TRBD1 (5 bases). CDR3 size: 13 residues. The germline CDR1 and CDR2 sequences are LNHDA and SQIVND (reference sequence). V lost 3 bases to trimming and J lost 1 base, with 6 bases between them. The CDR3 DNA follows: TGTGCCAGTAGTATCCAGGGGAACACTGAAGCTTTCTTT. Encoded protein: CASSIQGNTEAFF.

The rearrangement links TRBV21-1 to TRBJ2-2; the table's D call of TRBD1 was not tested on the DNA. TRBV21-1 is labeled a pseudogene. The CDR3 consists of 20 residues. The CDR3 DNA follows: TGTGCCAGCAGCAAATGGTGGGACAGGGGTTGGTGTTGGAACACCGGGGAGCTGTTTTTT. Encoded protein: CASSKWWDRGWCWNTGELFF.

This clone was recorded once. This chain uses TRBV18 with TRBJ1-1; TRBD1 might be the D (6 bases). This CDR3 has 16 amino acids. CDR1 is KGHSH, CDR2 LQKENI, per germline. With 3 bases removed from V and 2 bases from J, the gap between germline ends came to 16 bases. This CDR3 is CASSPRGGRSNTEAFF. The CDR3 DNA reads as TGTGCCAGCTCACCCCGCGGGGGGCGGTCAAACACTGAAGCTTTCTTT.

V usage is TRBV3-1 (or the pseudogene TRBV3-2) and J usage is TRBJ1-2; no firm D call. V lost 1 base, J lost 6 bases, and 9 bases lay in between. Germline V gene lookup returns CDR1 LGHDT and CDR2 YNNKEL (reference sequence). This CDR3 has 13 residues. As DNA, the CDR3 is TGTGCCAGCAGCCAAGTGCTGGAGAATGGCTACACCTTC. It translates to CASSQVLENGYTF.

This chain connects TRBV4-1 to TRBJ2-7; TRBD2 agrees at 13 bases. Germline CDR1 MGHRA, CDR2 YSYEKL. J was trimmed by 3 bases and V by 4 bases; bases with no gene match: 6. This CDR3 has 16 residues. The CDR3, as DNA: TGCGCCAGCAGCCGAGGACTAGCGGGGGCTTTCTACGAGCAGTACTTC. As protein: CASSRGLAGAFYEQYF.

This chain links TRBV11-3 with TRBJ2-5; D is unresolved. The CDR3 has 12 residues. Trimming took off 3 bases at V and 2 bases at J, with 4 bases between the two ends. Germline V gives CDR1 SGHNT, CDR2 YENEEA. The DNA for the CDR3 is TGTGCCAGCAGCTTTAATCAAGAGACCCAGTACTTC. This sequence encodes CASSFNQETQYF.